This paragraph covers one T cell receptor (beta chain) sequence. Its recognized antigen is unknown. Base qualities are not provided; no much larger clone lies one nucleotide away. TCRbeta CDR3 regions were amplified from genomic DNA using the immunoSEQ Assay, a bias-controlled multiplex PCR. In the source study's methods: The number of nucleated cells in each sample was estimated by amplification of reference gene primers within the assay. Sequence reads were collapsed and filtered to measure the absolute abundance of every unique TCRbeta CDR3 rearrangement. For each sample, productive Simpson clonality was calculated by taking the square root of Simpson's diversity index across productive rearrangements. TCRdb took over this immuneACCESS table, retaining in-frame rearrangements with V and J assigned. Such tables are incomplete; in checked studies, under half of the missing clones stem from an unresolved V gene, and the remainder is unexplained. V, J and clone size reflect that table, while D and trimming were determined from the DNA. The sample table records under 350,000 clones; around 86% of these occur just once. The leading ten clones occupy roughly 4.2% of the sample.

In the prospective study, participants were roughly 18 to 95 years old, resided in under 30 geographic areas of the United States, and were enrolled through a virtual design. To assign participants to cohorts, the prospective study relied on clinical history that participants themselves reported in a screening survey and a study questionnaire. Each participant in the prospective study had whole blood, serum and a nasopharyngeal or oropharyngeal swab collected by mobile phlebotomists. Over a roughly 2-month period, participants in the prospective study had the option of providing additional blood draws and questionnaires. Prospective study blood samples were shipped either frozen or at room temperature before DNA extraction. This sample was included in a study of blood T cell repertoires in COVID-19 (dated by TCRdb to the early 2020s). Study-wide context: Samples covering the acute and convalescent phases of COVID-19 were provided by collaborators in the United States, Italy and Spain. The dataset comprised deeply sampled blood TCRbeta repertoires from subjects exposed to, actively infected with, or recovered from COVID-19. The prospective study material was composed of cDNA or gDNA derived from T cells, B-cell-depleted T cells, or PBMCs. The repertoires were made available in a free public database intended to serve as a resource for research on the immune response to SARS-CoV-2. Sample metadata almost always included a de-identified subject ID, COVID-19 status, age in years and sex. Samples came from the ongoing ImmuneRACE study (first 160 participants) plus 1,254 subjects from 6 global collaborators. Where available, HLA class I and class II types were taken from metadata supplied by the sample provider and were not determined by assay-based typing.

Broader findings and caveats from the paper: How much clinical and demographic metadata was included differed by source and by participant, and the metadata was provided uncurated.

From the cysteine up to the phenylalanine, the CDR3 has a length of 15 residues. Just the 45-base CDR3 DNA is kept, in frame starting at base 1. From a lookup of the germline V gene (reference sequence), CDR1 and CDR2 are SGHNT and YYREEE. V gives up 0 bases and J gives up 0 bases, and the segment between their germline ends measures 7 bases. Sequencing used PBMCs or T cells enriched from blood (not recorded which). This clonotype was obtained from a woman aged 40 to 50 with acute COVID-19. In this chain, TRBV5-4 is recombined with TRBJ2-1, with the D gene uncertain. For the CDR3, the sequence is CASSLGAVSYNEQFF. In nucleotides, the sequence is TGTGCCAGCAGCTTGGGTGCGGTCTCCTACAATGAGCAGTTCTTC.